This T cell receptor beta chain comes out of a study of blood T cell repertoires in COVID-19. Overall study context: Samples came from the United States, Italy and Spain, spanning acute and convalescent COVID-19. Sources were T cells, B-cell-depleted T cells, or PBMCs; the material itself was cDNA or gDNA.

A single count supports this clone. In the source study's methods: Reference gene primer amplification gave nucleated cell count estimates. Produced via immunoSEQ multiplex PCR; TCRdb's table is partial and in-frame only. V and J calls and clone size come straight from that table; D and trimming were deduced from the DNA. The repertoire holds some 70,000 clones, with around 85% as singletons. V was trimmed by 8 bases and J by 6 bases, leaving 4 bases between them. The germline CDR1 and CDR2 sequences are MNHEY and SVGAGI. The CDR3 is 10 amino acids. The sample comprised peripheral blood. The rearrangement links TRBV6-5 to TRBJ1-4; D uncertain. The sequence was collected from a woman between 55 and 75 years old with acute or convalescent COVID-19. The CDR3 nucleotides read TGTGCCAGCCTTTATGAAAAACTGTTTTTT. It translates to CASLYEKLFF.